Listed below are T cell receptor beta chains from one sample, sequenced in a study of STAT5B mutations in CD4+ large granular lymphocyte leukemia. Profiling relied on immunoSEQ multiplex PCR, and the TCRdb table lists in-frame clones only, not all of them. The sample shows 7,000 to 10,000 clones, about 74% of them seen only once. Sequenced input: PBMCs. These receptors came from a woman aged 55-70 years with CD4+ T-cell large granular lymphocyte leukemia. Both conserved end residues are part of each CDR3.

V gene	J gene	CDR3 protein
TRBV15	TRBJ2-6	CATSRMGRGSSGANVLTF
TRBV10-2	TRBJ1-2	CASSESRQGAGYGYTF
TRBV5-1	TRBJ2-5	CASSRTLVETQYF
TRBV19	TRBJ1-1	CASGQSLNTEAFF
TRBV19	TRBJ2-1	CASTGTGWNEQFF
TRBV10-3	TRBJ2-7	CAISESIQGATYEQYF
TRBV5-1	TRBJ1-1	CASRPGQNTEAFF
TRBV2	TRBJ2-1	CASRPTGQAYNEQFF
TRBV5-1	TRBJ1-1	CASSSGQPNTEAFF
TRBV28	TRBJ2-7	CASSPFRTGFAEQYF
TRBV7-9	TRBJ1-2	CASSLDRVYGYTF
TRBV7-2	TRBJ2-7	CASSFLASSYEQYF
TRBV5-1	TRBJ1-1	CASSYDRFMNTEAFF
TRBV28	TRBJ1-2	CASSLGRAHGYTF
TRBV19	TRBJ1-2	CASSMGAGYNYGYTF
TRBV7-2	TRBJ2-4	CASSRGVGIAKNIQYF
TRBV5-1	TRBJ2-2	CASSSAGQGKLIGELFF
TRBV18	TRBJ2-5	CASSPVVGRAGETQYF
TRBV4-1	TRBJ2-2	CASSQQAGTGELFF
TRBV7-7	TRBJ2-2	CASSFAGELFF
TRBV19	TRBJ2-7	CASSTGGDYEQYF
TRBV12-5	TRBJ2-2	CASGLRTGELFF